This T cell receptor (beta chain) was documented in a study of cytomegalovirus exposure and HLA in healthy donors. Study-wide points: Cytomegalovirus status was reportedly diagnosed by the classifier with high sensitivity and specificity.

The CDR3 is 10 residues long. Germline V gene lookup returns CDR1 MDHEN and CDR2 SYDVKM. The V and J ends lost 10 bases and 1 base respectively, with 5 bases between them. Vbeta (60) and Jbeta (13) primers were used in the PCR. Sequencing used immunoSEQ multiplex PCR; TCRdb keeps in-frame clones, though not all of them. The table lists around 200,000 clones, 77% of them singletons. This clone was seen only a few times. The antigen remains undetermined. The chain links TRBV28 to TRBJ2-7; D not certain. Sample: PBMCs. The clonotype originates from a woman aged 60-75 years in good health and CMV-seropositive. The CDR3 nucleotides are TGTGCCACCGGGTCCTACGAGCAGTACTTC. It yields the protein CATGSYEQYF.